This T cell receptor beta chain is drawn from a study of blood T cells in healthy people across ages. CDR3 length equals 15 residues. With 6 bases removed from V and 1 base from J, the gap between germline ends came to 15 bases. Only one count was recorded for this clonotype. A J-beta primer mix and a sample-barcoded 5' primer were used in a second PCR of about 6 to 12 cycles. TCRdb reprocessed the 5' RACE reads with MiXCR, giving one entry per CDR3 protein. This sample has more than 1.4 million distinct CDR3 sequences, with roughly 45% found just once. The specimen sequenced was blood. The rearrangement joins TRBV12-3 or TRBV12-4 to TRBJ1-1, with a possible D match to TRBD1 (6 bases). This clonotype was sampled from a young woman in good health. CDR3 protein: CASSPTGKGNTEAFF. CDR3 DNA: TGTGCCAGCAGCCCGACAGGAAAGGGGAACACTGAAGCTTTCTTT.